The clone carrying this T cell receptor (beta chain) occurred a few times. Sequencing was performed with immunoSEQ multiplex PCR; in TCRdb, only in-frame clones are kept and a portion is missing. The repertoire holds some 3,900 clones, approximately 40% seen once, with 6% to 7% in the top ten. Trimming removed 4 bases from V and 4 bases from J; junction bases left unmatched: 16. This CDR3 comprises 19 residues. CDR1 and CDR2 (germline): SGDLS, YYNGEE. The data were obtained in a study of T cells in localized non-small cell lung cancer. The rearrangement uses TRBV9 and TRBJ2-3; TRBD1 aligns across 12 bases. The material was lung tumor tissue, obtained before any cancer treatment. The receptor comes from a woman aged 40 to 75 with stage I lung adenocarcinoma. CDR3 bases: TGTGCCAGCAGCTTACCTCAGGGACAGGGGGCTCCTGGGTCAGATACGCAGTATTTT. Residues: CASSLPQGQGAPGSDTQYF.